Below, 8 T cell receptor beta chains from the same sample are listed, as sequenced in a study of identical twins. TCRdb analysed the 5' RACE reads with MiXCR anew, one entry per CDR3 protein. The data show 1.5 million to 2 million distinct CDR3 sequences, under 35% seen once. The sequencing input was cord blood. Source of these receptors: a newborn girl in good health.

A note on this clonotype: Relative to the germline gene, one junction end is altered; a read error may explain this. The V call is TRBV12-5, the J call TRBJ2-1; the match to TRBD2 covers 13 bases. The CDR3 spans 22 residues. The germline gives CDR1 LGHNT, CDR2 FRNRAP. DNA of the CDR3: TGTGCTAGTGGTTTGGTACCAATTGGACTAGCGGGAGTAAATGAGGGCTCAGTTGAGCAGTCCTTC. Translating it yields CASGLVPIGLAGVNEGSVEQSF. Full variable domain (missing parts from reference TRBV12-5 and TRBJ2-1): DARVTQTPRHKVTEMGQEVTMRCQPILGHNTVFWYRQTMMQGLELLAYFRNRAPLDDSGMPKDRFSAEMPDATLATLKIQPSEPRDSAVYFCASGLVPIGLAGVNEGSVEQSFGPGTRLTVL.

This clonotype was observed a single time. A much larger clone lies one base from this, so it may be a read error. The rearrangement uses TRBV4-1 and TRBJ1-2; D not resolved. In germline, CDR1 is MGHRA, CDR2 YSYEKL. The CDR3 has 15 residues. The germline V and J ends were trimmed by 4 bases and 1 base, with 13 bases remaining between them. This CDR3 reads CASSRESELNYGYTF. DNA of the CDR3: TGCGCCAGCAGCCGGGAAAGTGAGCTTAACTATGGCTACACCTTC.

This chain links TRBV19 with TRBJ1-1; D perhaps matches TRBD1 (5 bases). V lost 10 bases and J lost 4, with 16 bases in between. The CDR3 runs 13 residues. Germline loops: CDR1 LNHDA, CDR2 SQIVND (reference sequence). The CDR3 DNA sequence: TGTGCCACCTCCCCTGGAGGGGCCACTGAAGCTTTCTTT. Amino acid sequence: CATSPGGATEAFF.

A word on this clonotype: At one end, the junction sequence differs from germline, possibly due to a read error. The rearrangement links TRBV20-1 to TRBJ1-5; D is ambiguous. Germline-derived CDR1 and CDR2 are DFQATT and SNEGSKA (reference sequence). CDR3 size: 13 residues. CDR3: CGARHQFNQPQHF. CDR3 DNA: TGCGGTGCTAGACACCAATTCAATCAGCCCCAGCATTTT.

The gene calls are TRBV20-1 and TRBJ1-2, with 10 positions matching TRBD1. The CDR3 loop spans 15 amino acids. Germline CDR1 DFQATT, CDR2 SNEGSKA (reference sequence). The V segment lost 3 bases and the J segment 7 bases; nucleotides outside the gene matches: 11. CDR3 sequence (DNA): TGCAGTGCTAGTCTTATCGGACAGGGGGGCCGTGGCTACACCTTC. Encoded protein: CSASLIGQGGRGYTF.

As concerns this clonotype: One end of the junction is discordant with germline, which a read error may explain. CDR3 bases: TGCGCCACCAGCCGTCGGGGGCGGGATTCCTACGAGCAGTACTTC. It yields the protein CATSRRGRDSYEQYF. This chain links TRBV5-1 with TRBJ2-7; D may correspond to TRBD1 or TRBD2 (6 bases each). The germline gives CDR1 SGHRS, CDR2 YFSETQ. The CDR3 has 15 amino acids. The entire variable domain, with the rest obtained from reference TRBV5-1 and TRBJ2-7, is as follows: KAGVTQTPRYLIKTRGQQVTLSCSPISGHRSVSWYQQTPGQGLQFLFEYFSETQRNKGNFPGRFSGRQFSNSRSEMNVSTLELGDSALYLCATSRRGRDSYEQYFGPGTRLTVT.

Regarding this clonotype: Being one base from a much bigger clone, this may be a read error. The chain uses TRBV20-1 and TRBJ2-3; D unresolved. Germline lookup yields CDR1 DFQATT and CDR2 SNEGSKA (reference sequence). V was pared by 7 bases and J by 1 base, with 12 bases between. The CDR3 consists of 13 residues. The chain's CDR3 is CSVTQPGTDTQYF. The CDR3 DNA follows: TGCAGTGTTACCCAGCCGGGCACAGATACGCAGTATTTT.

This rearrangement joins TRBV2 to TRBJ1-1; TRBD1 matches at 7 bases. CDR1 and CDR2 from the germline V gene are SNHLY and FYNNEI. J lost 0 bases, V lost 3 bases, and 4 bases had no gene match. The CDR3 length is 15 residues. This CDR3 is CASSDEGAVNTEAFF. The CDR3 DNA is TGTGCCAGCAGTGATGAGGGGGCTGTGAACACTGAAGCTTTCTTT.